These 7 T cell receptor beta chains were sequenced from one sample in a study of OX40 agonist ivuxolimab in advanced cancers. Libraries were prepared by immunoSEQ multiplex PCR; TCRdb keeps only in-frame clonotypes and omits some of them. This table has roughly 100,000 clones, around 82% appearing once. Sequences were derived from CD4+ or CD8+ T cells sorted from blood, sampled in a trial of the OX40 agonist ivuxolimab. These receptors came from an adult with an advanced solid tumor such as melanoma, head and neck, liver or kidney cancer.

The chain links TRBV5-1 to TRBJ2-5; the match to TRBD1 covers 9 bases. V dropped 3 bases and J dropped 11; count of bases not matched to a gene: 8. Germline CDR1 SGHRS, CDR2 YFSETQ. This CDR3 region has 13 residues. This CDR3 reads CASSSTGGREQYF. The CDR3 nucleotides are TGCGCCAGCAGCTCTACAGGGGGCCGGGAGCAGTACTTC.

The J gene is TRBJ2-7, the V gene TRBV21-1; the table's TRBD1 call for D was not verified on the DNA. TRBV21-1 is recorded as a pseudogene. The CDR3 spans 14 residues. DNA of the CDR3: TGTGCCAGCAGCAAACAGGGTTTAACGCCCGAGCAGTACTTC. Translating it yields CASSKQGLTPEQYF.

The rearrangement links TRBV7-9 to TRBJ2-4; 9 bases fit TRBD1. The CDR3 loop spans 14 amino acids. The germline V gene encodes CDR1 SEHNR and CDR2 FQNEAQ (reference sequence). V trimming: 5 bases; J trimming: 5 bases; junction bases outside the gene matches: 4. The CDR3 nucleotides are TGTGCCAGCAGCCCCTGGACAGGGGAAAACATTCAGTACTTC. Amino acid sequence: CASSPWTGENIQYF.

The rearrangement joins TRBV10-1 to TRBJ2-1, with D perhaps TRBD2 (6 bases). The ends were cut back, 5 bases at V and 2 bases at J, with 13 bases in the middle. CDR1 WNHNN and CDR2 SYGVQD come from the germline V gene (reference sequence). The CDR3 is 15 amino acids. DNA of the CDR3: TGCGCCAGCAGTCGGGACTCTGGGGCCTACAATGAGCAGTTCTTC. Protein: CASSRDSGAYNEQFF.

This clone was found once. V is TRBV4-2 and J is TRBJ2-1; 11 bases are a match to TRBD2. There are 19 residues in the CDR3. V lost 0 bases to trimming and J lost 7 bases; unmatched junction nucleotides: 14. CDR1 is LGHNA, CDR2 YNFKEQ, per germline. CDR3 sequence: CASSQDRPILAGDGNEQFF. The CDR3 DNA reads as TGTGCCAGCAGCCAAGATCGGCCGATACTAGCGGGAGACGGGAATGAGCAGTTCTTC.

The gene calls are TRBV19 and TRBJ2-7; D is ambiguous. The CDR3 is 14 residues long. V was clipped by 5 bases and J by 3 bases, with 14 bases between them. Germline loops: CDR1 LNHDA, CDR2 SQIVND (reference sequence). The DNA of the CDR3 is TGTGCCAGTAGTGCCACCGGGCCGCTCTACGAGCAGTACTTC. It encodes CASSATGPLYEQYF.

The genes are TRBV12-5 and TRBJ2-3; D unclear. Germline CDR1 and CDR2: LGHNT and FRNRAP. The V gene lost 2 bases and the J gene lost 2 bases, with 5 bases spanning the gap. The CDR3 extends over 13 amino acids. This CDR3 is CASGLPFTDTQYF. The CDR3 bases are TGTGCTAGTGGTTTGCCCTTCACAGATACGCAGTATTTT.